This T cell receptor (beta chain) was retrieved from a study of blood T cell repertoires in COVID-19. CDR3 length: 16 amino acids. The germline V and J ends were trimmed by 8 bases and 6 bases, with 23 bases remaining between them. Germline V gives CDR1 MDHEN, CDR2 SYDVKM. The study recruited people aged about 18 to 95 years across 20 to 30 US areas. Authors' data handling: Researchers report that nucleated cell counts were estimated from reference gene primer amplification. Libraries were prepared by immunoSEQ multiplex PCR; TCRdb keeps only in-frame clonotypes and omits some of them. From that table come the V and J calls and clone size; the DNA was used to work out D and trimming. The data show fewer than 250,000 clones, with 80% to 90% seen just once and about 3.8% held by the top ten.

The gene calls are TRBV28 and TRBJ2-1; D is perhaps TRBD1 (5 bases). The sequenced sample was PBMCs or T cells enriched from blood (not recorded which). The source of this sequence is a woman between 40 and 50 years old with acute COVID-19. Written as DNA, the CDR3 is TGTGCCAGCGTAACCCACGCCAGGACACTGGGCAATGAGCAGTTCTTC. Its protein is CASVTHARTLGNEQFF.